This T cell receptor (beta chain) was retrieved from a study of shared clonotypes between healthy human individuals. Across the study: Donors consisted of two women and a few men between 18 and 49.

V lost 2 bases to trimming and J lost 2 bases; unmatched junction nucleotides: 4. The CDR3 contains 17 residues. CDR1 and CDR2 from the germline V gene are MDHEN and SYDVKM. Only in-frame clones appear in the TCRdb table, and some are missing; sequencing was by immunoSEQ multiplex PCR. The sample lists some 2,500,000 clones, approximately 93% occurring once. The gene calls are TRBV28 and TRBJ2-3, with 13 bases that match TRBD2. The sequenced material came from naive CD4+ T cells from PBMCs. Indicated subset: CD45RA+ positively selected. This receptor was taken from a young man in good health. Some clones in this sample may be carry-over from other donors' samples. The CDR3 sequence: CASSLLGLAGVTDTQYF. Here the CDR3 DNA reads TGTGCCAGCAGTTTACTCGGACTAGCGGGAGTCACAGATACGCAGTATTTT.